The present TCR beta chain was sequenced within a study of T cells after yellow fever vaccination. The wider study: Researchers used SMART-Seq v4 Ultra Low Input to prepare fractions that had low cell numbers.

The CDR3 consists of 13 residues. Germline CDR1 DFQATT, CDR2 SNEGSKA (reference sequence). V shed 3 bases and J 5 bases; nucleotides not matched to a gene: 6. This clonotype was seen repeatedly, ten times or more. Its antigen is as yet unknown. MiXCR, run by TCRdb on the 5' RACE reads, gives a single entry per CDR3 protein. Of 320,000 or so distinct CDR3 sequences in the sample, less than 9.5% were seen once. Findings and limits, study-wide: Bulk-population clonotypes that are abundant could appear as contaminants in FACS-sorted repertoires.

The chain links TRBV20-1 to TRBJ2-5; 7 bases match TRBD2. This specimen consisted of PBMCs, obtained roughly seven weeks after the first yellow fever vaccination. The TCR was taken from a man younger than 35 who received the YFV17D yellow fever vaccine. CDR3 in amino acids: CSARSSGAETQYF. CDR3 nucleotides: TGCAGTGCTAGGTCCAGCGGGGCGGAGACCCAGTACTTC.